Detailed here is one TCR beta chain. Its antigen remains unidentified. TCRdb re-called the 5' RACE reads; one entry per CDR3 protein, DNA not given. This sample contains about 410,000 distinct CDR3 sequences. CDR3 length: 16 residues. Germline V gene sequence: CDR1 MNHEY, CDR2 SMNVEV (reference sequence). This specimen comes from a study of T cells expressing NK-cell markers. Overall study findings and caveats: One observes that, in several donors, these clonotypes were also the leading ones within the CD3+CD56-NKG2C+ fraction. In a group of about six donors, dominant NKG2C+ clonotypes represented about 1.0-7.5% of CD8+ T cells.

This chain joins TRBV27 and TRBJ2-3; checking the TCRdb D call of TRBD2 is not possible without DNA. This receptor was obtained from a woman aged 45-65 years in good health. Sample: blood T cells: a sorted CD56 or NKG2C T cell subset, CD4+ or CD8+ T cells, or bulk PBMC T cells (not recorded which). Here the CDR3 reads CASSRVPSGGGDTQYF.